This is a list of T cell receptor beta chains from one sample in a study of shared clonotypes between healthy human individuals. The assay was immunoSEQ multiplex PCR, and TCRdb's table has in-frame clones only and misses some. This sample yields 1.5 million to 2.5 million clones, of which approximately 95% are seen a single time; under 1.5% belongs to the top ten. Sequencing input: naive CD8+ T cells sorted from blood. The receptor set was obtained from a man younger than 35 in good health. CDR3s include the opening cysteine and the closing phenylalanine or tryptophan.

J gene | V gene | CDR3 protein
TRBJ1-2 | TRBV27 | CATHSPGHQNYGYTF
TRBJ2-4 | TRBV27 | CASSLTSAGFGGNIQYF
TRBJ2-1 | TRBV5-1 | CASSLGGGDNEQFF
TRBJ2-5 | TRBV9 | CASGTLAAQETQYF
TRBJ2-5 | TRBV30 | CAWSGTSGGREETQYF
TRBJ2-5 | TRBV29-1 | CSVEVLVLAGEQTQYF
TRBJ2-2 | TRBV2 | CASKGQGVFGELFF
TRBJ2-1 | TRBV30 | CAWSVGTGILEQFF
TRBJ2-5 | TRBV5-6 | CASSLVAGSETQYF
TRBJ2-7 | TRBV5-4 | CASSSVTGGWDEQYF
TRBJ1-2 | TRBV10-2 | CASSDSDRGRDGYTF
TRBJ2-5 | TRBV7-9 | CASSFNRDFQETQYF
TRBJ2-3 | TRBV30 | CAWSVSLDTDTQYF
TRBJ1-1 | TRBV27 | CASSLSWTGKGSDTEAFF
TRBJ2-1 | TRBV10-3 | CAISQNPRLGDNEQFF
TRBJ1-6 | TRBV9 | CASSVGSSYNSPLHF
TRBJ1-1 | TRBV28 | CASSFMVRDTEAFF
TRBJ2-7 | TRBV27 | CASSLAAYYEQYF
TRBJ2-2 | TRBV6-6 | CASSSGQGLAGELFF
TRBJ2-5 | TRBV5-4 | CASSFRGPRETQYF
TRBJ2-5 | TRBV5-8 | CASSLREDETQYF
TRBJ2-7 | TRBV29-1 | CSVAGVSSYEQYF